One sample yielded the 18 T cell receptor beta chains listed below, sequenced in a study of post-analysis software for immune sequencing data. Broader study findings: In patients, four to six TRBV segments were more frequent than in controls, with TRBV5-6, TRBV5-1 and TRBV20-1 among them.

These receptors' antigens are unknown. Unique molecular identifiers featured in each of the TCR beta cDNA libraries. TCRdb re-analysed the PCR reads in MiXCR, keeping a single row per CDR3 protein. The data hold 820,000 or so distinct CDR3 sequences, with roughly 50% observed a single time. Material for sequencing was blood. All receptors come from a girl aged 5-17 years with multiple sclerosis.

This chain joins TRBV21-1 and TRBJ2-7; whether TRBD1, the table's D call, matches the DNA was not checked. TRBV21-1 is given as a pseudogene. This CDR3 comprises 18 residues. CDR3 in amino acids: CASSTTGHSTSRNYEQYF. In nucleotides, the CDR3 is TGTGCCAGCAGCACGACCGGACACTCCACCTCCAGGAACTACGAGCAGTACTTC.

This clonotype was seen more than once but under ten times. V gene TRBV12-3 or TRBV12-4 combines with J gene TRBJ1-2, with 8 bases identical to TRBD1. The CDR3 is 14 amino acids. The J segment lost 5 bases and the V segment lost 6 bases, leaving 8 bases of the junction unmatched. The CDR3 bases are TGTGCCAGCAGCATTGCAGGGGGCCGGTATGGCTACACCTTC. Translating it yields CASSIAGGRYGYTF.

This clonotype was recorded once. The rearrangement uses TRBV13 and TRBJ1-2; 9 bases are shared with TRBD1. The trim removed 6 bases at V and 5 bases at J, leaving 7 bases unmatched. This CDR3 contains 14 residues. Germline-derived CDR1 and CDR2 are PRHDT and FYEKMQ (reference sequence). Here the CDR3 reads CASRTGTGLYGYTF. CDR3 coding DNA: TGTGCCAGCAGAACCGGGACAGGGTTATATGGCTACACCTTC.

V and J are TRBV10-1 and TRBJ2-7, with 7 bases fitting TRBD1. There are 15 residues in the CDR3. V lost 3 bases, J lost 0 bases, and 5 bases stayed unmatched. Germline CDR1 WNHNN, CDR2 SYGVQD (reference sequence). The CDR3 sequence is CASSDQGDPSYEQYF. The CDR3 DNA reads as TGCGCCAGCAGTGACCAGGGGGACCCCTCCTACGAGCAGTACTTC.

Written as DNA, the CDR3 is TGTGCCACCAGCAGGGAATTAGCGGGGGGGGAAGATACGCAGTATTTT. Residues: CATSRELAGGEDTQYF. V gene TRBV15 combines with J gene TRBJ2-3, with 11 bases fitting TRBD2. J gave up 5 bases and V 3 bases, and 7 bases lay outside the gene matches. Germline V gene data show CDR1 as LNHNV and CDR2 as YYDKDF (reference sequence). The CDR3 sequence is 16 residues long.

The chain employs TRBV5-6 and TRBJ1-5; unclear D gene. CDR1 and CDR2 (germline): SGHDT, YYEEEE. This CDR3 is 13 amino acids long. V was trimmed by 0 bases and J by 5 bases, leaving 6 bases between them. In DNA, the CDR3 is TGTGCCAGCAGCTTGGTAGACGATCAGCCCCAGCATTTT. It encodes CASSLVDDQPQHF.

The chain uses TRBV6-6 and TRBJ1-5; no clear D. The germline V gene has CDR1 MNHNY and CDR2 SVGAGI (reference sequence). With 6 bases removed from V and 11 bases from J, the gap between germline ends came to 20 bases. This CDR3 has 14 residues. The CDR3 region is CASSPSEGWQSQHF. CDR3 coding DNA: TGTGCCAGCAGCCCGTCGGAGGGTTGGCAGTCCCAGCATTTT.

The CDR3 sequence: CASRGAHADTQYF. The CDR3 DNA reads as TGTGCCAGCAGAGGTGCACATGCAGATACGCAGTATTTT. The chain joins TRBV6-4 to TRBJ2-3; D uncertain. Trimming cost V 6 bases and J 4 bases, with 11 bases left between them. The CDR3 runs to 13 residues. Germline assignment: CDR1 MRHNA and CDR2 SNTAGT.

This clonotype came up a few times. The chain combines TRBV4-2 with TRBJ1-4; D unclear. The V gene's germline CDR1 is LGHNA and CDR2 YNFKEQ. The V and J ends lost 0 bases and 0 bases respectively, with 11 bases between them. The CDR3 length is 17 residues. CDR3 DNA sequence: TGTGCCAGCAGCCAAGAGCTCCGCCGGACAACTAATGAAAAACTGTTTTTT. It translates to CASSQELRRTTNEKLFF.

This clonotype occurred once. V usage is TRBV20-1 and J usage is TRBJ1-2, with a tentative D call TRBD1 (6 bases). This CDR3 is built from 16 residues. Looked up from germline, CDR1 is DFQATT and CDR2 is SNEGSKA (reference sequence). The V and J ends lost 0 bases and 4 bases respectively, with 18 bases between them. CDR3 loop: CSAREAEMGTSYGYTF. The CDR3 coding sequence is TGCAGTGCTAGAGAGGCAGAGATGGGGACAAGCTATGGCTACACCTTC.

This clonotype was detected only once. This sequence joins TRBV5-1 and TRBJ2-2; 7 nucleotides line up with TRBD1. Germline CDR1 and CDR2: SGHRS and YFSETQ. After removal of 4 bases from V and 4 bases from J, the junction contained 4 bases not matched to a gene. There are 14 residues in the CDR3. Here the CDR3 DNA reads TGCGCCAGCAGCGGGGCAGGGGGCACCGGGGAGCTGTTTTTT. Translating it yields CASSGAGGTGELFF.

The chain has TRBV20-1 and TRBJ2-1; 10 bases agree with TRBD2. After removal of 3 bases from V and 2 bases from J, the junction contained 1 base not matched to a gene. The CDR3 consists of 14 residues. Germline V gene sequence: CDR1 DFQATT, CDR2 SNEGSKA (reference sequence). The CDR3 region is CSASGTSAYNEQFF. Here the CDR3 DNA reads TGCAGTGCTAGTGGGACTAGCGCCTACAATGAGCAGTTCTTC.

This chain connects TRBV7-2 to TRBJ2-3; maybe TRBD2 (5 bases). Trimming cost V 1 base and J 4 bases, with 15 bases left between them. The CDR3 is 16 residues long. Germline V gene sequence: CDR1 SGHTA, CDR2 FQGNSA. The CDR3, as DNA: TGTGCCAGCAGCTTAGACGACAAGCTAGCTTCAGATACGCAGTATTTT. Encoded protein: CASSLDDKLASDTQYF.

V gene TRBV5-1 combines with J gene TRBJ2-5, with D tentatively TRBD1 (7 bases). Germline lookup yields CDR1 SGHRS and CDR2 YFSETQ. CDR3 size: 15 residues. V was clipped by 4 bases and J by 5 bases, with 18 bases between them. CDR3 bases: TGCGCCAGCAGCAACCTCAGGGGGAGCGGGGAGACCCAGTACTTC. It yields the protein CASSNLRGSGETQYF.

This chain links TRBV5-1 with TRBJ1-1; D unclear. Germline V gene data show CDR1 as SGHRS and CDR2 as YFSETQ. Between the trimmed V and J ends, which lost 0 bases and 6 bases, there was a span of 15 bases. This CDR3 contains 15 residues. The DNA of the CDR3 is TGCGCCAGCAGCTTGGAAGGGATGTCAGTCGCTGAAGCTTTCTTT. The encoded protein is CASSLEGMSVAEAFF.

The CDR3, as DNA: TGCAGTGCTAGTAGCGGGGGCGGCTACGAGCAGTACTTC. Protein: CSASSGGGYEQYF. The chain uses TRBV20-1 and TRBJ2-7, with 9 bases matching TRBD2. The junction had 3 bases not matched to a gene; V was cut back by 3 bases and J by 3 bases. The CDR3 contains 13 residues. CDR1 DFQATT and CDR2 SNEGSKA come from the germline V gene (reference sequence).

This clonotype was counted between two and nine times. The chain links TRBV4-1 to TRBJ2-3, with D perhaps TRBD1 or TRBD2 (6 bases each). Germline-derived CDR1 and CDR2 are MGHRA and YSYEKL. CDR3 length: 16 residues. The ends were cut back, 0 bases at V and 6 bases at J, with 16 bases in the middle. The CDR3, as DNA: TGCGCCAGCAGCCAAGATGTAACGGGGGCCAGGGATACGCAGTATTTT. Its protein is CASSQDVTGARDTQYF.

V and J are TRBV7-3 and TRBJ2-7; D might be TRBD1 (6 bases). The V end lost 5 bases, the J end lost 10 bases, and 18 bases lay between the germline ends. Per germline, CDR1 SGHTA and CDR2 FQGTGA. This CDR3 spans 13 amino acids. CDR3 in amino acids: CASSPTIQGSQYF. CDR3 DNA: TGTGCCAGCAGCCCTACGATCCAGGGGTCCCAGTACTTC.